Below, one T cell receptor (beta chain) is given with its context. The data were produced by immunoSEQ multiplex PCR, yet TCRdb's version contains in-frame clones alone and is incomplete. The sample has more than 20,000 clones; just under 75% are singletons. These data belong to a study of OX40 agonist ivuxolimab in advanced cancers. On the study more broadly: Patient treatment consisted of intravenous ivuxolimab administration every 2 weeks at 0.01 to 10 mg/kg.

The CDR3 length is 15 residues. Trimming shortened V by 0 bases and J by 6 bases, and 12 bases separated the two germline ends. In germline, CDR1 is ENHRY, CDR2 SYGVKD. The receptor was isolated from an adult with an advanced solid tumor such as melanoma, head and neck, liver or kidney cancer. V gene TRBV10-3 combines with J gene TRBJ1-3; D unclear. Source: CD4+ or CD8+ T cells sorted from blood, taken in a trial of the OX40 agonist ivuxolimab. In nucleotides, the CDR3 is TGTGCCATCAGTGAGTCGGTAACCCTGGAAAACACCATATATTTT. Translation: CAISESVTLENTIYF.